Sequencing of this T cell receptor beta chain was carried out in a study of CXCR3-negative and CXCR3-positive naive CD8 T cells. UMI labels and 5' RACE were used to prepare the TRB cDNA libraries. For each CDR3 protein, TCRdb gives one entry from its re-call of the 5' RACE reads, without DNA. Its listing shows some 130,000 distinct CDR3 sequences. Study-wide results and caveats: Within a donor, both naive subsets shared TRBV-TRBJ usage, unlike memory cells. CXCR3-positive naive cells carried more hydrophobic TRB CDR3s than CXCR3-negative ones.

Concerning this clonotype itself: Its specificity is unknown.

Triplicates of about 300,000 cells were sorted from each CD8+ T cell subset. Cells classed as naive CD8+ T cells were CD45RO-CCR7+CD27+CD95-. Input material: naive CXCR3+ CD8+ T cells from blood. As to subset: CD45RO-CCR7+CD27+CD95- naive CD8+ T cells expressing CXCR3 (TNR3+). The sequence was collected from a human donor in good health. Some clones in this sample may be carry-over from other donors' samples.

CDR3 sequence: CASSQDKGGTEAFF. This rearrangement joins TRBV16 to TRBJ1-1. This CDR3 is 14 amino acids long. Germline loops: CDR1 KGHSY, CDR2 FQNENV.